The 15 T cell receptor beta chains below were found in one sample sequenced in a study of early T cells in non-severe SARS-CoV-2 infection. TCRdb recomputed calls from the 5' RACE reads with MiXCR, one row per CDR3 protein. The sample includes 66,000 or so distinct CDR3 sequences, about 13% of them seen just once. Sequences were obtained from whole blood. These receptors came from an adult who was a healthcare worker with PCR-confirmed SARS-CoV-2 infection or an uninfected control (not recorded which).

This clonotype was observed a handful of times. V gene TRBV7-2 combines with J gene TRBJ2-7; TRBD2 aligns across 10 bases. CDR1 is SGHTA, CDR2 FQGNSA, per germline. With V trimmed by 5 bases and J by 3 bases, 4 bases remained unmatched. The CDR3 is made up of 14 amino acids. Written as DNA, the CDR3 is TGTGCCAGCAGCGCCTGGACTAGCGGCTACGAGCAGTACTTC. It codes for CASSAWTSGYEQYF.

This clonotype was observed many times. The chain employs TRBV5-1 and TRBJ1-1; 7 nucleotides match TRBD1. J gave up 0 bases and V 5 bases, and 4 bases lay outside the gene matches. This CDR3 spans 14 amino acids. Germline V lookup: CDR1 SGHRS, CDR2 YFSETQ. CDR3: CASSYRGLNTEAFF. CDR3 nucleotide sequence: TGCGCCAGCAGTTACAGGGGACTGAACACTGAAGCTTTCTTT. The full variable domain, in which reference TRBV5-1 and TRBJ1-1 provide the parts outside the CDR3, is KAGVTQTPRYLIKTRGQQVTLSCSPISGHRSVSWYQQTPGQGLQFLFEYFSETQRNKGNFPGRFSGRQFSNSRSEMNVSTLELGDSALYLCASSYRGLNTEAFFGQGTRLTVV.

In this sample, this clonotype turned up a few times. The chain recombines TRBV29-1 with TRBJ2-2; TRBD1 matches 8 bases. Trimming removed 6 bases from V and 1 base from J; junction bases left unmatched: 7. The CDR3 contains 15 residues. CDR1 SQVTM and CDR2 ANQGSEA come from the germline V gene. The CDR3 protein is CSVAPGTGNTGELFF. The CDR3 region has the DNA TGCAGCGTAGCCCCCGGGACAGGGAACACCGGGGAGCTGTTTTTT.

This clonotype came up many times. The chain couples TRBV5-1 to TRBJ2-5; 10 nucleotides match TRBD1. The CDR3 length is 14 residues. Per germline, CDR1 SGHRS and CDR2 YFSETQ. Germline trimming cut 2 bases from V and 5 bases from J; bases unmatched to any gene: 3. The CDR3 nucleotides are TGCGCCAGCAGCTTAGGGACAGGGGATGAGACCCAGTACTTC. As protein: CASSLGTGDETQYF.

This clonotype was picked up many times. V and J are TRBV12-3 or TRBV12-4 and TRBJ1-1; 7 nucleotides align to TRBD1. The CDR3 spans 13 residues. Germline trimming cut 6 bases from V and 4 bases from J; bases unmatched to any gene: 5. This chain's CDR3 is CASSSTGVTEAFF. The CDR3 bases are TGTGCCAGCAGCAGTACAGGGGTCACTGAAGCTTTCTTT.

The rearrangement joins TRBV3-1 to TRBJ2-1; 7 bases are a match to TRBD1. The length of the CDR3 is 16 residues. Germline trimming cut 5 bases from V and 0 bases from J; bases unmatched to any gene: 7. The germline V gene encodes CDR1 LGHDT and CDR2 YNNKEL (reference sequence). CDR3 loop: CASSTRTGSSYNEQFF. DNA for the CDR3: TGTGCCAGCAGCACCCGGACAGGTTCCTCCTACAATGAGCAGTTCTTC.

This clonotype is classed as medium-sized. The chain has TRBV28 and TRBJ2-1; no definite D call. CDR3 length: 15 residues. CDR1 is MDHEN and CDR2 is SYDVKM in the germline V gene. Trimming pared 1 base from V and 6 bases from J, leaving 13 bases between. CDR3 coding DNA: TGTGCCAGCAGTTTATTGGATGACCTAACCAATGAGCAGTTCTTC. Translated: CASSLLDDLTNEQFF.

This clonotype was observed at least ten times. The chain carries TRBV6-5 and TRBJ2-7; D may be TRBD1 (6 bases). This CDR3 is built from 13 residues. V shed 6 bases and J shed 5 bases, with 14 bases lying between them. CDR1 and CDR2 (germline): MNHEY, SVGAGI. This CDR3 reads CASRSGTKNEQYF. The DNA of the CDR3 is TGTGCCAGCAGGTCCGGGACAAAGAACGAGCAGTACTTC.

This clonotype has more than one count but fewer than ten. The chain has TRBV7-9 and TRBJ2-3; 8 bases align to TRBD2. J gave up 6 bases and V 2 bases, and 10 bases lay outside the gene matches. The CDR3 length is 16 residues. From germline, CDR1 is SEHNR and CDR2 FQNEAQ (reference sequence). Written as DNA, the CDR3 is TGTGCCAGCAGCTTAAAAGGTCGGGAGGGAGGTGATACGCAGTATTTT. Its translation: CASSLKGREGGDTQYF.

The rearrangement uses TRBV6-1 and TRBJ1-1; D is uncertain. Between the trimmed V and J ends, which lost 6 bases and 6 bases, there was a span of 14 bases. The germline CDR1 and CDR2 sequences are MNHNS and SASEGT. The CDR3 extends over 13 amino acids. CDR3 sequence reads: CASSLIWSAEAFF. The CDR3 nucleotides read TGTGCCAGCAGCTTGATCTGGTCGGCTGAAGCTTTCTTT.

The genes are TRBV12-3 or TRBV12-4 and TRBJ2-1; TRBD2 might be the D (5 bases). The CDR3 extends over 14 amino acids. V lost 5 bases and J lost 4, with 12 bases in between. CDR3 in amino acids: CASSRLEGYNEQFF. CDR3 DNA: TGTGCCAGCAGTAGGCTAGAGGGTTACAATGAGCAGTTCTTC.

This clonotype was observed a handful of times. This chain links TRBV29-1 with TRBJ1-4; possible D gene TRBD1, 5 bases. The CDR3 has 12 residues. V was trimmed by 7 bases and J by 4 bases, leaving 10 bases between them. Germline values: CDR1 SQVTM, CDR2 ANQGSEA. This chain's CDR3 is CSGGRVNEKLFF. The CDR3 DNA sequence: TGCAGCGGGGGCAGGGTTAATGAAAAACTGTTTTTT.

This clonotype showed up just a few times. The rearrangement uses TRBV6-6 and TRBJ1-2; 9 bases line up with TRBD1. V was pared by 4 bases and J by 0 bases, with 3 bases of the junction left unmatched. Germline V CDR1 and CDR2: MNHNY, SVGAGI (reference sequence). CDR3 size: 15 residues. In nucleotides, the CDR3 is TGTGCCAGCAGTTCTCGACAGGGGGCTAACTATGGCTACACCTTC. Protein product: CASSSRQGANYGYTF.

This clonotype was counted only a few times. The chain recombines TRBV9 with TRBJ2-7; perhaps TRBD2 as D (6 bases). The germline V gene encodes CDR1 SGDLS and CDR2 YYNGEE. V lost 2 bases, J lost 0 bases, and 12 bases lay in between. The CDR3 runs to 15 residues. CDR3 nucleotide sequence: TGTGCCAGCAGCGTTGGAGCGGACTACTCCTACGAGCAGTACTTC. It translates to CASSVGADYSYEQYF.

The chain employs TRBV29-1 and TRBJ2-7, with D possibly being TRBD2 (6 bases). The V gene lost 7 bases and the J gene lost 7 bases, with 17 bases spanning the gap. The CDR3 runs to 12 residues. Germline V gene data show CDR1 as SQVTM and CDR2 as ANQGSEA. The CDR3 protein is CSARPGVGEQYF. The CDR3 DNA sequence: TGCAGCGCCCGCCCGGGGGTAGGAGAGCAGTACTTC.